These T cell receptor beta chains were read from a single sample in a study of T cells in Graves' hyperthyroidism and ophthalmopathy. One entry per CDR3 protein, called by TCRdb with MiXCR from the multiplex PCR reads. Of about 320,000 distinct CDR3 sequences in the sample, 16% are singletons; the top ten hold approximately 33%. The sample taken for sequencing was blood. The receptors originated from a man aged 30 to 39 with Graves' hyperthyroidism. Both conserved end residues are trimmed from each CDR3. The order of the fields is V gene, clone size, CDR3 protein. Only part of the rows carry a size: once, few, many, or a class if the clone is expanded.

TRBV19 | many | ASNTGGWTGELF
TRBV20-1 | NA | SARDTEAF
TRBV20-1 | few | SARDSRGAGEKLF
TRBV3-1 | many | ATSGGGDEQY
TRBV9 | NA | ASSVGVQVGGAPTNEQF
TRBV7-2 | many | ASSLRGQGFDTQY
TRBV18 | many | ASSPLAGGQTGELF
TRBV20-1 | few | SARETSHTGELF
TRBV12-3/TRBV12-4 | many | ASSAWGEERGTYSYNEQF
TRBV18 | many | ASSPVDHLGTEAF
TRBV3-1 | many | ASSRRTGSYEQY
TRBV2 | many | ASLWADPNTEAF
TRBV6-1 | few | ASKAGGYTGNQPQH
TRBV3-1 | many | ASTQAGVQF
TRBV30 | NA | AWSSGTQETQY
TRBV29-1 | once | SVGTNHAQY
TRBV7-2 | NA | ASSSIAGLEQF
TRBV19 | NA | ASSKGNTEAF
TRBV11-2 | NA | ASNPGTSGGNEQF
TRBV27 | many | ASSRTAGELF
TRBV7-6 | many | ASTYTTESYNEQF
TRBV12-3/TRBV12-4 | many | ASSKLMTGNTGELF
TRBV7-2 | many | ASSLALVTSIYEQY
TRBV11-2 | many | ASSLSPTEAF
TRBV6-1 | many | ASGTAPQH
TRBV27 | few | ASRSLYEQY
TRBV2 | many | ASILIEYEQY
TRBV5-6 | NA | ASSPDSGGADTQY
TRBV28 | many | ASSLRSSPPLEQY
TRBV15 | NA | ATSRDPINSGNTIY
TRBV6-1 | many | ASSYSGVPPYNEQF
TRBV29-1 | NA | SVVSGGSQPQH
TRBV29-1 | many | SVSGQMNTEAF
TRBV6-1 | many | ASSLSTGTYEQY
TRBV19 | few | ASTQGPVTGELF
TRBV24-1 | few | ATSDTTGGFNQPQH
TRBV6-4 | many | ASRGQGSAGELF
TRBV10-3 | few | AISAYLGQANTQY
TRBV6-5 | many | ASSYWDGGPAEQY
TRBV19 | few | ASSIAGGRDSPLH
TRBV5-1 | many | ASSLGGQAQRETQY
TRBV6-1 | many | ASTTSDQPQH
TRBV11-3 | NA | ASSPSGTSYGYT
TRBV27 | many | ASSYKGGRLNEQF
TRBV12-3/TRBV12-4 | many | ASSPPLTGELF
TRBV2 | NA | AGRQLTGAQPQH